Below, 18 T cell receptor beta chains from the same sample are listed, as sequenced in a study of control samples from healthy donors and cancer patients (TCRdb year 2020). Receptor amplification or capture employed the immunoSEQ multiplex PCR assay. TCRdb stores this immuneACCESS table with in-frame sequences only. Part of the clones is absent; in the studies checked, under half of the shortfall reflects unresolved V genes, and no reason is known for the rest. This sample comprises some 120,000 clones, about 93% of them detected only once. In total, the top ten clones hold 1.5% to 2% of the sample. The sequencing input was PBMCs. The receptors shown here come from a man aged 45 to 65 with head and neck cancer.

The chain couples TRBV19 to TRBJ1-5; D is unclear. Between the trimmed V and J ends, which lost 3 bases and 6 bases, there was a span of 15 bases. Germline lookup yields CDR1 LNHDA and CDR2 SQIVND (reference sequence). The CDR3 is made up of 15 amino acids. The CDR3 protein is CASSIPRRSGQPQHF. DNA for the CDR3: TGTGCCAGTAGTATCCCCAGGAGAAGTGGTCAGCCCCAGCATTTT.

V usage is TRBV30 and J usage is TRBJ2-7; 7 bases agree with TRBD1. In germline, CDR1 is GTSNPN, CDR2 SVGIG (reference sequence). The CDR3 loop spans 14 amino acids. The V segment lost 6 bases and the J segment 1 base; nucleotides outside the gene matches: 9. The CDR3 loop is CACNTGALSYEQYF. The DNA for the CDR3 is TGTGCCTGCAACACAGGGGCCCTTTCCTACGAGCAGTACTTC.

In DNA, the CDR3 is TGTGCCAGTAGTGTATCGCTAGCGTCTAGCACAGATACGCAGTATTTT. Amino acids: CASSVSLASSTDTQYF. The V gene is TRBV19, the J gene TRBJ2-3; the D gene is possibly TRBD2 (6 bases). There are 16 residues in the CDR3. Germline V CDR1 and CDR2: LNHDA, SQIVND (reference sequence). Between the trimmed V and J ends, which lost 5 bases and 0 bases, there was a span of 15 bases.

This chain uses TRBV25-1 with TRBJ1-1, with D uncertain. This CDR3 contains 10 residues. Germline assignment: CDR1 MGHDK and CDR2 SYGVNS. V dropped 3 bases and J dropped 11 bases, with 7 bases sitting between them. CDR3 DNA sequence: TGTGCCAGCAGTGATGTGGTGGCTTTCTTT. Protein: CASSDVVAFF.

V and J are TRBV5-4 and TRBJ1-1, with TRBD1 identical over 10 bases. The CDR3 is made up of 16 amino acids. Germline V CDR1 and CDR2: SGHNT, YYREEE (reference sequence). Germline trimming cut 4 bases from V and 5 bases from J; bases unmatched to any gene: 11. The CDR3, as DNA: TGTGCCAGCAGCCCTCCCCTCCGACAGGGGGCAACTGAAGCTTTCTTT. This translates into CASSPPLRQGATEAFF. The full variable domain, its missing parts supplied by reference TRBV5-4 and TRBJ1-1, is ETGVTQSPTHLIKTRGQQVTLRCSSQSGHNTVSWYQQALGQGPQFIFQYYREEENGRGNFPPRFSGLQFPNYSSELNVNALELDDSALYLCASSPPLRQGATEAFFGQGTRLTVV.

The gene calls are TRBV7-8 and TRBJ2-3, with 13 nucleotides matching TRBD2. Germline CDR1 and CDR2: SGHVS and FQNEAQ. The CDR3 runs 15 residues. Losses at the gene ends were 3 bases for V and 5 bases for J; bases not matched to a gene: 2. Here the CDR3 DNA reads TGTGCCAGCAGCTTTGGACTAGCGGGGGTAGATACGCAGTATTTT. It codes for CASSFGLAGVDTQYF.

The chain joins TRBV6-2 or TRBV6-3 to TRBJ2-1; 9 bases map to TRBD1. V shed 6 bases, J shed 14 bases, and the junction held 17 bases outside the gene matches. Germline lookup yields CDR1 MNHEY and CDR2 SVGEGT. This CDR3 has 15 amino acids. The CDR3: CASSRQGTGSERKFF. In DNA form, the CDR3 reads TGTGCCAGCAGCCGACAGGGGACAGGGAGCGAGAGGAAGTTCTTC.

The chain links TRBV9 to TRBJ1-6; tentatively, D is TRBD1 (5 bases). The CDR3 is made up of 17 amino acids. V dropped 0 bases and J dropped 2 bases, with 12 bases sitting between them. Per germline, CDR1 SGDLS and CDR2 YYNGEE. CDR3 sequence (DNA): TGTGCCAGCAGCGTAGGGGACCACGGCGCCTATAATTCACCCCTCCACTTT. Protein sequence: CASSVGDHGAYNSPLHF.

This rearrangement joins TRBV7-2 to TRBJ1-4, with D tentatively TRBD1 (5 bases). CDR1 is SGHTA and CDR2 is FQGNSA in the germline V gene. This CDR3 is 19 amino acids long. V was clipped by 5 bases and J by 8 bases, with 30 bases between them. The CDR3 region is CASSIRDWGRLGSLEKLFF. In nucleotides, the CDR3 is TGTGCCAGCAGCATACGAGATTGGGGCCGCTTGGGGTCCCTGGAAAAACTGTTTTTT.

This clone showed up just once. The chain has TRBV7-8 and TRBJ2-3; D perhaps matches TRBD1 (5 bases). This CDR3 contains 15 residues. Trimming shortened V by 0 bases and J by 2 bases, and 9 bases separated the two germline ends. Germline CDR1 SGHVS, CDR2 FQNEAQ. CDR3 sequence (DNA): TGTGCCAGCAGCTTAGCAGGGGCCCACACAGATACGCAGTATTTT. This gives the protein CASSLAGAHTDTQYF. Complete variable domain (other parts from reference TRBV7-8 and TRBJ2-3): GAGVSQSPRYKVAKRGQDVALRCDPISGHVSLFWYQQALGQGPEFLTYFQNEAQLDKSGLPSDRFFAERPEGSVSTLKIQRTQQEDSAVYLCASSLAGAHTDTQYFGPGTRLTVL.

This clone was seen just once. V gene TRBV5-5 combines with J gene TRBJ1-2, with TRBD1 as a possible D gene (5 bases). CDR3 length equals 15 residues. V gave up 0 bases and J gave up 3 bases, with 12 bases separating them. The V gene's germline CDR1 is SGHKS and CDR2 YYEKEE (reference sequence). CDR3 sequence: CASSLAGGMDYGYTF. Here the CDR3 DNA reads TGTGCCAGCAGCTTGGCCGGGGGAATGGACTATGGCTACACCTTC.

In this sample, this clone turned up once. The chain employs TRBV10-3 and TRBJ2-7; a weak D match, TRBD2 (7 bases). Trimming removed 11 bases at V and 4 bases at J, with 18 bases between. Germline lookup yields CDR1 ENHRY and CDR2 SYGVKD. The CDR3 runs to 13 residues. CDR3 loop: CAVYGGLGYEQYF. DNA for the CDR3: TGTGCCGTCTACGGGGGGCTCGGGTACGAGCAGTACTTC.

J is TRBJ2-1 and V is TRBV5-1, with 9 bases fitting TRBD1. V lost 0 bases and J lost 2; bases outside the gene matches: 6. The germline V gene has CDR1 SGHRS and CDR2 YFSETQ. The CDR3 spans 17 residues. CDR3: CASSLGTGAKTYNEQFF. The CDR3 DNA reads TGCGCCAGCAGCTTGGGGACAGGGGCGAAAACCTACAATGAGCAGTTCTTC.

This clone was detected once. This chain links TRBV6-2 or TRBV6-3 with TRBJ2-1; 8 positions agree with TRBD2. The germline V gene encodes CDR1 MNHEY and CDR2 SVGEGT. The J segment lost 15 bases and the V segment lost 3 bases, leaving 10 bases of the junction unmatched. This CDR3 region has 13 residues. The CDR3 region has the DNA TGTGCCAGCAGTTATCGGGATCGCGCGGGGGGGTTCTTC. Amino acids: CASSYRDRAGGFF.

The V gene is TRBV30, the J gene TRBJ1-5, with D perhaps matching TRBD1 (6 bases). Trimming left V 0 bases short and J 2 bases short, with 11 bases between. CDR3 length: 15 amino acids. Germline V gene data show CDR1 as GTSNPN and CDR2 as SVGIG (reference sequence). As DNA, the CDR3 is TGTGCCTGGAGTGTACGGGCAGGGGGCAATCAGCCCCAGCATTTT. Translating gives CAWSVRAGGNQPQHF.

Here the CDR3 DNA reads TGTGCCAGCATGTTGGGCAGTGAAGCTTTCTTT. This codes for CASMLGSEAFF. The chain carries TRBV25-1 and TRBJ1-1, with no clear D. The CDR3 runs to 11 residues. With 7 bases removed from V and 7 bases from J, the gap between germline ends came to 10 bases. Germline values: CDR1 MGHDK, CDR2 SYGVNS. The full variable domain, its missing parts supplied by reference TRBV25-1 and TRBJ1-1, is EADIYQTPRYLVIGTGKKITLECSQTMGHDKMYWYQQDPGMELHLIHYSYGVNSTEKGDLSSESTVSRIRTEHFPLTLESARPSHTSQYLCASMLGSEAFFGQGTRLTVV.

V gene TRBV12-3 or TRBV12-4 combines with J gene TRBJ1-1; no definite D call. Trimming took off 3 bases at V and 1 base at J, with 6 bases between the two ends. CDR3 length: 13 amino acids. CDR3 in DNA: TGTGCCAGCAGTTTGCTTCGGAACACTGAAGCTTTCTTT. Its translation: CASSLLRNTEAFF.

This chain's CDR3 is CASSQAWGGTDTQYF. The CDR3 DNA reads TGCGCCAGCAGCCAAGCGTGGGGGGGGACAGATACGCAGTATTTT. The chain links TRBV4-3 to TRBJ2-3; 7 bases are shared with TRBD2. The CDR3 sequence is 15 residues long. V dropped 1 base and J dropped 3; count of bases not matched to a gene: 4. CDR1 and CDR2 (germline): LGHNA, YSLEER.